Shown below are 22 T cell receptor beta chains from a single sample sequenced in a study of T cells in Graves' hyperthyroidism and ophthalmopathy. Regions amplified from RNA transcripts were the TCR beta CDR3 regions. A first-round RT-PCR of the TCR CDR3 used the HTBI primer set. TCRdb recomputed calls from the multiplex PCR reads with MiXCR, one row per CDR3 protein. There are around 600,000 distinct CDR3 sequences in the sample; approximately 15% occur only once, and around 7.8% lies in the top ten. The sample consisted of blood. Receptors originate from a woman aged 25-40 years with Graves' hyperthyroidism.

This clonotype was counted a few times. This chain connects TRBV7-9 to TRBJ1-5; TRBD1 matches 8 bases. The J segment lost 2 bases and the V segment lost 5 bases, leaving 8 bases of the junction unmatched. This CDR3 is built from 16 residues. Per germline, CDR1 SEHNR and CDR2 FQNEAQ (reference sequence). The CDR3 loop reads CASSDFRGHGNQPQHF. In DNA form, the CDR3 reads TGTGCCAGCAGCGATTTCAGGGGGCATGGCAATCAGCCCCAGCATTTT.

This clonotype has only a few counts. A junction boundary mismatches the germline segment, possibly from a read error. The rearrangement uses TRBV4-1 and TRBJ1-6; D might be TRBD1 (6 bases). This CDR3 spans 15 amino acids. The germline V gene encodes CDR1 MGHRA and CDR2 YSYEKL. The CDR3 DNA sequence: TGTGCCAGCAGCCAAGACGGACAGAGCAATTCACCCCTCCACTTT. It encodes CASSQDGQSNSPLHF.

The sample holds a few counts of this clonotype. V is TRBV20-1 and J is TRBJ1-5; no firm D call. V was pared by 0 bases and J by 0 bases, with 6 bases between. Germline CDR1 is DFQATT and CDR2 is SNEGSKA (reference sequence). The CDR3 runs to 14 residues. CDR3 sequence (DNA): TGCAGTGCTAGAGAGCCCAGTAGCAATCAGCCCCAGCATTTT. It codes for CSAREPSSNQPQHF.

This clonotype was found many times. The chain carries TRBV7-2 and TRBJ2-1; 9 bases are shared with TRBD2. After removal of 4 bases from V and 0 bases from J, the junction contained 7 bases not matched to a gene. The CDR3 length is 17 residues. Germline assignment: CDR1 SGHTA and CDR2 FQGNSA. CDR3 bases: TGTGCCAGCAGCTCCAGACTAGCGGATAGCTCCTACAATGAGCAGTTCTTC. Translating it yields CASSSRLADSSYNEQFF.

This clonotype occurred once. The gene calls are TRBV5-4 and TRBJ2-3; D is uncertain. The CDR3 covers 15 residues. Germline CDR1 SGHNT, CDR2 YYREEE (reference sequence). Trimming cost V 2 bases and J 0 bases, with 10 bases left between them. The CDR3 spells CASSLISSSTDTQYF. CDR3 DNA sequence: TGTGCCAGCAGCTTAATCAGCAGTAGCACAGATACGCAGTATTTT.

This clonotype has a count of ten or more. This chain uses TRBV20-1 with TRBJ2-5; 7 bases agree with TRBD2. The CDR3 extends over 15 amino acids. Germline V CDR1 and CDR2: DFQATT, SNEGSKA (reference sequence). After removal of 1 base from V and 3 bases from J, the junction contained 8 bases not matched to a gene. CDR3 region: CSARVSGKGEETQYF. The CDR3 DNA reads as TGCAGTGCTAGAGTGAGCGGGAAAGGCGAAGAGACCCAGTACTTC.

This clonotype was seen only a few times. This CDR3 is CASSSIPGLAKSEQFF. CDR3 in DNA: TGCGCCAGCAGCTCTATCCCCGGACTAGCTAAAAGTGAGCAGTTCTTC. The rearrangement joins TRBV5-1 to TRBJ2-1, with 8 bases that match TRBD2. Germline trimming cut 3 bases from V and 9 bases from J; bases unmatched to any gene: 14. This CDR3 region has 16 residues. Germline lookup yields CDR1 SGHRS and CDR2 YFSETQ. The full variable domain, rest sourced from reference TRBV5-1 and TRBJ2-1, is KAGVTQTPRYLIKTRGQQVTLSCSPISGHRSVSWYQQTPGQGLQFLFEYFSETQRNKGNFPGRFSGRQFSNSRSEMNVSTLELGDSALYLCASSSIPGLAKSEQFFGPGTRLTVL.

This clonotype has more than one count but fewer than ten. This sequence joins TRBV5-1 and TRBJ2-7; either TRBD1 or TRBD2 may fit D (7 bases each). The CDR3 is 14 residues long. The V end was cut by 7 bases, the J end by 2 bases, with 16 bases between. Germline V CDR1 and CDR2: SGHRS, YFSETQ. CDR3 sequence (DNA): TGCGCCAGCGGGCCAGGGGGAGGGGCCTACGAGCAGTACTTC. This codes for CASGPGGGAYEQYF.

This clonotype was seen at least ten times. This chain joins TRBV27 and TRBJ2-7; TRBD2 is a possible D gene (5 bases). CDR1 is MNHEY and CDR2 is SMNVEV in the germline V gene (reference sequence). Trimming pared 2 bases from V and 0 bases from J, leaving 14 bases between. The CDR3 contains 16 residues. The CDR3 sequence: CASSLTGSPGSYEQYF. The DNA of the CDR3 is TGTGCCAGCAGTTTAACGGGGAGCCCCGGCTCCTACGAGCAGTACTTC.

This clonotype has just a few counts. J is TRBJ1-6 and V is TRBV6-1, with 8 nucleotides matching TRBD1. The length of the CDR3 is 15 residues. The junction had 11 bases not matched to a gene; V was cut back by 5 bases and J by 11 bases. CDR1 is MNHNS, CDR2 SASEGT, per germline. The CDR3 reads CASSREGTGRPPLHF. The CDR3 DNA follows: TGTGCCAGCAGTCGCGAAGGGACAGGCAGGCCACCCCTCCACTTT.

Many counts were recorded for this clonotype. The J gene is TRBJ2-7, the V gene TRBV7-6; the match to TRBD1 covers 9 bases. The germline V gene encodes CDR1 SGHVS and CDR2 FNYEAQ. This CDR3 spans 14 amino acids. V lost 6 bases and J lost 4; bases outside the gene matches: 7. CDR3 sequence (DNA): TGTGCCAGCAGTCAGACGACAGGGGGATACGAGCAGTACTTC. Translated, it gives CASSQTTGGYEQYF.

The sample holds many counts of this clonotype. The rearrangement joins TRBV19 to TRBJ2-2; D might be TRBD2 (6 bases). This CDR3 has 15 amino acids. CDR1 is LNHDA, CDR2 SQIVND, per germline (reference sequence). With 5 bases removed from V and 4 bases from J, the gap between germline ends came to 14 bases. The CDR3 coding sequence is TGTGCCAGTAGTTCACGGGAGTGGGTCACCGGGGAGCTGTTTTTT. Translation gives CASSSREWVTGELFF.

This clonotype was picked up many times. The chain carries TRBV30 and TRBJ1-4, with D unclear. Per the germline V gene, CDR1 is GTSNPN and CDR2 is SVGIG (reference sequence). This CDR3 region has 12 residues. The V end was cut by 4 bases, the J end by 0 bases, with 3 bases between. CDR3 sequence: CAWTATNEKLFF. Written as DNA, the CDR3 is TGTGCCTGGACCGCAACTAATGAAAAACTGTTTTTT.

This clonotype has only a few counts. The V gene is TRBV29-1, the J gene TRBJ2-7; 10 bases map to TRBD2. CDR1 SQVTM and CDR2 ANQGSEA come from the germline V gene. The CDR3 covers 14 residues. The V and J ends lost 1 base and 4 bases, in that order; junction bases with no gene match: 4. The CDR3 DNA sequence: TGCAGCGTTGAAGTCCAGACTAGCGGGTACGAGCAGTACTTC. Amino acids: CSVEVQTSGYEQYF.

In regard to this clonotype: A read error is possible here, since a much larger clone lies one base away. This rearrangement joins TRBV7-9 to TRBJ2-1; 11 bases map to TRBD2. CDR1 and CDR2 from the germline V gene are SEHNR and FQNEAQ (reference sequence). This CDR3 has 20 amino acids. The CDR3 coding sequence is TGTGCCAGCAGCTTACAGTTTACTAGCGGGAGAGGTGACTCCTACGATGAGCAGTTCTTC. Its translation: CASSLQFTSGRGDSYDEQFF. The variable domain in full, with the rest retrieved from reference TRBV7-9 and TRBJ2-1, is DTGVSQNPRHKITKRGQNVTFRCDPISEHNRLYWYRQTLGQGPEFLTYFQNEAQLEKSRLLSDRFSAERPKGSFSTLEIQRTEQGDSAMYLCASSLQFTSGRGDSYDEQFFGPGTRLTVL.

This clonotype showed up many times. The rearrangement joins TRBV10-3 to TRBJ1-1; D gene uncertain. The V gene lost 2 bases and the J gene lost 1 base, with 11 bases spanning the gap. The CDR3 is 15 amino acids. Germline loops: CDR1 ENHRY, CDR2 SYGVKD. CDR3 DNA: TGTGCCATCAGTGAGCGGTGGCAGCCGAACACTGAAGCTTTCTTT. Its translation is CAISERWQPNTEAFF.

This clonotype has a single count. The rearrangement uses TRBV6-1 and TRBJ2-3, with D possibly TRBD1 on 5 matching bases. Per germline, CDR1 MNHNS and CDR2 SASEGT. V was pared by 6 bases and J by 3 bases, with 19 bases between. CDR3 length equals 16 residues. The CDR3, as DNA: TGTGCCAGCAGGAAAACAGGCGCAGCCGGGACAGATACGCAGTATTTT. It specifies CASRKTGAAGTDTQYF.

This clonotype was detected a few times. The CDR3 sequence is CASTYRGVVDQPQHF. CDR3 DNA: TGCGCCAGCACCTACAGGGGAGTGGTGGACCAGCCCCAGCATTTT. V gene TRBV10-1 combines with J gene TRBJ1-5, with TRBD1 identical over 7 bases. The CDR3 extends over 15 amino acids. Germline-derived CDR1 and CDR2 are WNHNN and SYGVQD (reference sequence). J was trimmed by 7 bases and V by 7 bases; bases with no gene match: 13.

This clonotype was detected ten times or more. This chain joins TRBV5-1 and TRBJ2-1; 8 bases line up with TRBD1. The CDR3 covers 16 residues. The ends lost 3 bases at V and 7 bases at J; junction bases unmatched: 12. CDR1 is SGHRS and CDR2 is YFSETQ in the germline V gene. CDR3 sequence (DNA): TGCGCCAGCAGCTCGCCTCGACAGGGGACGTTTAATGAGCAGTTCTTC. This encodes CASSSPRQGTFNEQFF.

This clonotype was detected ten times or more. A junction end diverges from the germline sequence, so it may reflect a read error. The rearrangement links TRBV20-1 to TRBJ2-7; TRBD2 agrees at 11 bases. CDR1 is DFQATT, CDR2 SNEGSKA, per germline (reference sequence). The CDR3 length is 16 residues. This CDR3 reads CSAGGLAGGTSYQQYF. CDR3 DNA sequence: TGCAGTGCTGGGGGGCTAGCGGGAGGAACCTCCTACCAGCAGTACTTC.

This chain uses TRBV30 with TRBJ2-3; 16 bases match TRBD2. Trimming took 2 bases from V and 1 from J; bases not matched to a gene: 6. The CDR3 is made up of 18 amino acids. Germline CDR1 and CDR2: GTSNPN and SVGIG (reference sequence). CDR3 sequence reads: CAWSHGTSGRGGTDTQYF. The CDR3 DNA follows: TGTGCCTGGAGTCACGGGACTAGCGGGAGGGGGGGCACAGATACGCAGTATTTT.

This clonotype was observed at least ten times. The rearrangement links TRBV29-1 to TRBJ2-3; TRBD2 aligns across 15 bases. Germline CDR1 and CDR2: SQVTM and ANQGSEA. CDR3 length: 15 amino acids. Trimming cost V 3 bases and J 6 bases; bases outside gene matches: 4. The CDR3 loop reads CSVDGTSGRRDTQYF. CDR3 in DNA: TGCAGCGTTGACGGGACTAGCGGGAGGAGGGATACGCAGTATTTT.